This T cell receptor (beta chain) emerged from a study of cytomegalovirus exposure and HLA in healthy donors. Germline V gene data show CDR1 as MNHNY and CDR2 as SVGAGI (reference sequence). The trim removed 4 bases at V and 8 bases at J, leaving 6 bases unmatched. The CDR3 has 15 residues. This clone was seen more than once but under ten times. What it binds is not known. General study points: In a later analysis, at a false discovery rate of 0.05, 16,951 TCR beta sequences matched HLA alleles. In vitro experiments confirmed that three CMV-associated chains were specific for CMV antigens.

Unrecorded immune exposure was likely among donors, who were nominally healthy when sampled. In the PCR, 60 Vbeta and 13 Jbeta primers were used. Generated by immunoSEQ multiplex PCR, the TCRdb table keeps only in-frame clones and is missing some. This table has 100,000 or so clones, around 80% appearing once. The sequence came from a man aged 40-49 years in good health and CMV-seropositive. Material for sequencing was PBMCs. This chain connects TRBV6-6 to TRBJ2-1; 12 nucleotides line up with TRBD1. The DNA for the CDR3 is TGTGCCAGCAGTTCTCCGGGACAGGGGGCTTATGAGCAGTTCTTC. This encodes CASSSPGQGAYEQFF.